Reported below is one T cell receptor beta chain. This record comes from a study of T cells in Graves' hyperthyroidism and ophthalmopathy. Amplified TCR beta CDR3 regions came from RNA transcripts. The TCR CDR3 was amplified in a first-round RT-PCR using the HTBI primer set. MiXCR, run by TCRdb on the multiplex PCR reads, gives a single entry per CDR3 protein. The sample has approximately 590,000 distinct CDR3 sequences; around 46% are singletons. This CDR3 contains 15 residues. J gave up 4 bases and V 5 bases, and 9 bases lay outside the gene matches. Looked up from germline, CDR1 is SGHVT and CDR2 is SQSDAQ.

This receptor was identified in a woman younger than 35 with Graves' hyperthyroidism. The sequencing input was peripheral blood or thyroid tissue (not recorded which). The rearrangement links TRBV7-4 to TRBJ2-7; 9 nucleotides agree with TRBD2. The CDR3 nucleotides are TGTGCCAGCAGCCAAGCGCTAGCGGGATTATACGAGCAGTACTTC. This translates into CASSQALAGLYEQYF.